The T cell receptor beta chain described here comes from a study of T cells after posttransplantation cyclophosphamide. Study-wide points: Blood and skin or GI T cell repertoires showed limited TRB overlap. Recipient CMV seropositivity and CMV reactivation strongly tracked TRB clonality.

Repertoires were generated with immunoSEQ multiplex PCR, while TCRdb's copy carries only in-frame clones and drops some. This sample has some 4,000 clones, with roughly 77% found just once. Concerning this clone itself: Antigen: not known.

Methotrexate plus calcineurin inhibitor accompanied controls' myeloablative marrow transplants; sampling was 1 year later. CDR3 length equals 16 residues. Germline values: CDR1 LNHDA, CDR2 SQIVND (reference sequence). Trimming removed 6 bases from V and 5 bases from J; junction bases left unmatched: 10. This chain uses TRBV19 with TRBJ2-1, with 10 bases aligning to TRBD1. Source: PBMCs, taken after allogeneic stem cell transplant with calcineurin inhibitor and methotrexate. The TCR sequence derives from a female patient in her fifties who received an allogeneic stem cell transplant from an unrelated donor, was CMV-positive, and had acute and chronic GVHD. Part of the T cell pool may stem from the graft donor. In DNA, the CDR3 is TGTGCCAGTAGCCCAGAAGGGGACAGGGGCAACAATGAGCAGTTCTTC. It specifies CASSPEGDRGNNEQFF.